Sequencing of this T cell receptor (beta chain) was carried out in a study of control samples from healthy donors and cancer patients. Some clones are missing from TCRdb's copy, which holds only in-frame ones; the method was immunoSEQ multiplex PCR. The sample consists of 150,000 or so clones, around 88% of them appearing once. The ends lost 6 bases at V and 4 bases at J; junction bases unmatched: 9. The germline V gene encodes CDR1 LNHDA and CDR2 SQIVND (reference sequence). CDR3 size: 18 residues. The receptor comes from a man between 18 and 29 years old in good health. The sample taken for sequencing was blood. V gene TRBV19 combines with J gene TRBJ2-2; 15 nucleotides align to TRBD2. The CDR3 is CASRRGTSGGFGTGELFF. The CDR3, as DNA: TGTGCCAGTAGAAGAGGGACTAGCGGGGGGTTCGGCACCGGGGAGCTGTTTTTT.